This TCR beta chain stems from a study of long-term antiretroviral therapy in people with HIV. Germline V gene data show CDR1 as MDHEN and CDR2 as SYDVKM. CDR3 length equals 11 residues. V dropped 7 bases and J dropped 2 bases, with 5 bases sitting between them. At the survey level, the v3.0 immunoSEQ assay was run. The data were produced by immunoSEQ multiplex PCR, yet TCRdb's version contains in-frame clones alone and is incomplete. The repertoire holds 27,000 or so clones, with approximately 78% as singletons. The chain is built from TRBV28 and TRBJ1-1, with D unclear. The receptor comes from a man between 50 and 59 years old with HIV. Source: unsorted PBMCs, taken 2.9 years after starting antiretroviral therapy. DNA for the CDR3: TGTGCCAGCAAGGCCAACACTGAAGCTTTCTTT. It translates to CASKANTEAFF.